The 23 T cell receptor beta chains below were found in one sample sequenced in a study of T cells in Graves' hyperthyroidism and ophthalmopathy. Amplified regions were TCR beta CDR3 sequences from RNA transcripts. A set of HTBI primers served as the primers for a first-round RT-PCR of the TCR CDR3. TCRdb called the multiplex PCR reads again in MiXCR, with one record for every CDR3 protein. This sample yields 750,000 to 950,000 distinct CDR3 sequences, of which more than 30% are seen a single time; 8.9% belongs to the top ten. Source material: blood. These receptors all come from a man in his late teens or twenties with Graves' hyperthyroidism.

The chain employs TRBV12-3 or TRBV12-4 and TRBJ2-7; D possibly matches TRBD1 or TRBD2 (7 bases each). CDR3 length equals 13 residues. V lost 8 bases to trimming and J lost 4 bases, with 15 bases between them. The CDR3 DNA follows: TGTGCCAGCGGGGGGAGGGGGCGTTACGAGCAGTACTTC. It codes for CASGGRGRYEQYF.

The V and J genes are TRBV11-2 and TRBJ2-7; no reliable D call. Trimming took 0 bases from V and 5 from J, leaving 14 bases between them. The germline CDR1 and CDR2 sequences are SGHAT and FQNNGV. The CDR3 has 15 amino acids. The CDR3 is CASSLEGRPRHEQYF. In nucleotides, the CDR3 is TGTGCCAGCAGCTTAGAGGGAAGGCCCAGGCACGAGCAGTACTTC. Full variable domain (outside the CDR3, taken from reference TRBV11-2 and TRBJ2-7): EAGVAQSPRYKIIEKRQSVAFWCNPISGHATLYWYQQILGQGPKLLIQFQNNGVVDDSQLPKDRFSAERLKGVDSTLKIQPAKLEDSAVYLCASSLEGRPRHEQYFGPGTRLTVT.

The gene calls are TRBV2 and TRBJ1-2; no definite D call. V was cut by 8 bases and J by 2 bases, with 15 bases left in between. From germline, CDR1 is SNHLY and CDR2 FYNNEI. The CDR3 extends over 14 amino acids. The CDR3 DNA reads TGTGCCAGCTTAGTGACGCAGCTCAACTATGGCTACACCTTC. Its translation: CASLVTQLNYGYTF.

J is TRBJ1-1 and V is TRBV20-1; 7 bases line up with TRBD1. The germline V gene encodes CDR1 DFQATT and CDR2 SNEGSKA (reference sequence). The CDR3 runs to 13 residues. With V trimmed by 6 bases and J by 4 bases, 8 bases remained unmatched. In nucleotides, the CDR3 is TGCAGTGCCAAAGACAGGGTAACCACTGAAGCTTTCTTT. Protein product: CSAKDRVTTEAFF.

This clonotype was counted at least ten times. The chain has TRBV29-1 and TRBJ1-1, with TRBD1 matching 7 bases. Germline CDR1 SQVTM, CDR2 ANQGSEA. The V segment lost 4 bases and the J segment 5 bases; nucleotides outside the gene matches: 7. There are 13 residues in the CDR3. CDR3 loop: CSVGDSGDTEAFF. Written as DNA, the CDR3 is TGCAGCGTTGGGGACAGCGGAGATACTGAAGCTTTCTTT.

This clonotype was seen many times. The chain combines TRBV9 with TRBJ1-3, with D unclear. This CDR3 contains 13 residues. Germline CDR1 is SGDLS and CDR2 is YYNGEE. Trimming took 4 bases from V and 4 from J, leaving 9 bases between them. CDR3 sequence: CASSHPGGNTIYF. As DNA, the CDR3 is TGTGCCAGCAGCCACCCTGGGGGAAACACCATATATTTT.

A note on this clonotype: A read error may be the cause here, since a much bigger clone is one base away. The chain carries TRBV29-1 and TRBJ1-4, with a weak D call TRBD1 (5 bases). The CDR3 extends over 13 amino acids. The germline gives CDR1 SQVTM, CDR2 ANQGSEA. The DNA of the CDR3 is TGCAGCGTAGGGACCGATATGAATGAAGAACTGTTTTTT. Its translation is CSVGTDMNEELFF.

This clonotype was seen a handful of times. The chain joins TRBV9 to TRBJ1-3, with D tentatively TRBD1 (6 bases). The CDR3 runs to 16 residues. The V end was cut by 0 bases, the J end by 4 bases, with 14 bases between. The germline CDR1 and CDR2 sequences are SGDLS and YYNGEE. CDR3 protein: CASSVEGGMSGNTIYF. The CDR3 bases are TGTGCCAGCAGCGTAGAAGGGGGTATGTCCGGAAACACCATATATTTT.

This chain uses TRBV7-9 with TRBJ2-7, with D unclear. The CDR3 is 14 residues long. Germline V CDR1 and CDR2: SEHNR, FQNEAQ (reference sequence). V was clipped by 4 bases and J by 2 bases, with 12 bases between them. The CDR3, as DNA: TGTGCCAGCAGCTCCGAAATGGGGACCTACGAGCAGTACTTC. This encodes CASSSEMGTYEQYF.

This clonotype occurred many times. This chain links TRBV29-1 with TRBJ2-6; the D is unclear. This CDR3 region has 13 residues. V was pared by 3 bases and J by 10 bases, with 13 bases between. Germline CDR1 and CDR2: SQVTM and ANQGSEA. In nucleotides, the CDR3 is TGCAGCGTTGAGCACGCAGTCCCGAACGTCCTGACTTTC. Its protein is CSVEHAVPNVLTF. Full variable domain (rest looked up from reference TRBV29-1 and TRBJ2-6): SAVISQKPSRDICQRGTSLTIQCQVDSQVTMMFWYRQQPGQSLTLIATANQGSEATYESGFVIDKFPISRPNLTFSTLTVSNMSPEDSSIYLCSVEHAVPNVLTFGAGSRLTVL.

The chain carries TRBV25-1 and TRBJ1-2, with TRBD1 identical over 7 bases. CDR3 size: 12 residues. V dropped 8 bases and J dropped 8; count of bases not matched to a gene: 8. Germline V gene sequence: CDR1 MGHDK, CDR2 SYGVNS. CDR3 sequence reads: CASLTGPPGYTF. Here the CDR3 DNA reads TGTGCCAGCTTGACAGGGCCTCCGGGCTACACCTTC.

This clonotype was observed a single time. The chain employs TRBV4-1 and TRBJ1-1, with D possibly being TRBD1 (5 bases). CDR1 is MGHRA, CDR2 YSYEKL, per germline. The V end was cut by 3 bases, the J end by 7 bases, with 15 bases between. The CDR3 is 14 residues long. DNA for the CDR3: TGCGCCAGCAGCCACCCAGGTCGGGACGGTGAAGCTTTCTTT. The encoded protein is CASSHPGRDGEAFF.

The chain carries TRBV10-3 and TRBJ2-7; 10 bases fit TRBD2. The CDR3 is 15 residues long. The junction had 7 bases not matched to a gene; V was cut back by 5 bases and J by 3 bases. Germline V gene data show CDR1 as ENHRY and CDR2 as SYGVKD. CDR3 loop: CAISPGTSESYEQYF. The CDR3 region has the DNA TGTGCCATCAGTCCCGGGACTAGCGAGAGCTACGAGCAGTACTTC.

The rearrangement uses TRBV9 and TRBJ1-2; D is undetermined. Trimming took off 0 bases at V and 5 bases at J, with 14 bases between the two ends. The V gene's germline CDR1 is SGDLS and CDR2 YYNGEE. This CDR3 has 15 amino acids. The CDR3 here is CASSVAGGALYGYTF. The CDR3 DNA sequence: TGTGCCAGCAGCGTAGCGGGCGGAGCCCTATATGGCTACACCTTC.

This chain links TRBV6-6 with TRBJ1-5, with 9 bases aligning to TRBD1. Per the germline V gene, CDR1 is MNHNY and CDR2 is SVGAGI (reference sequence). This CDR3 is built from 15 residues. V lost 5 bases and J lost 7; bases outside the gene matches: 9. The CDR3, as DNA: TGTGCCAGCAGTCCAGGGACAGGGCTAGGACAGCCCCAGCATTTT. Amino acid sequence: CASSPGTGLGQPQHF.

In this sample, this clonotype turned up many times. The chain couples TRBV9 to TRBJ1-2; a weak D match, TRBD1 (6 bases). Germline V gene data show CDR1 as SGDLS and CDR2 as YYNGEE. There are 14 residues in the CDR3. Trimming cost V 0 bases and J 7 bases, with 13 bases left between them. CDR3 region: CASSVDRGAGGYTF. The CDR3 nucleotides read TGTGCCAGCAGCGTAGATCGGGGGGCTGGTGGCTACACCTTC.

The rearrangement joins TRBV7-2 to TRBJ1-5; D is undetermined. The CDR3 is made up of 16 amino acids. Trimming stripped 5 bases from V and 0 bases from J, with 14 bases between. Germline CDR1 and CDR2: SGHTA and FQGNSA. CDR3 region: CASSPGEAYSNQPQHF. The CDR3 bases are TGTGCCAGCAGCCCCGGGGAGGCTTATAGCAATCAGCCCCAGCATTTT.

Comments on this clonotype: One end of the junction varies from germline; a read error may be responsible. The chain combines TRBV27 with TRBJ2-6, with D uncertain. The CDR3 contains 12 residues. Germline CDR1 MNHEY, CDR2 SMNVEV (reference sequence). This CDR3 reads CASSFGGETEAF. The CDR3 region has the DNA TGTGCCAGCAGTTTCGGTGGGGAAACTGAAGCTTTC.

CDR3 DNA sequence: TGTGCCAGCAGCCCGCTCGGGGCTAGCGGGAGTCTCGAGCAGTACTTC. Translation gives CASSPLGASGSLEQYF. The gene calls are TRBV7-2 and TRBJ2-7; TRBD2 matches 10 bases. Looked up from germline, CDR1 is SGHTA and CDR2 is FQGNSA. Trimming took 5 bases from V and 6 from J; bases not matched to a gene: 13. The CDR3 has 16 residues.

Only a few counts were recorded for this clonotype. V usage is TRBV20-1 and J usage is TRBJ2-7; D may be TRBD1 or TRBD2 (5 bases each). Germline values: CDR1 DFQATT, CDR2 SNEGSKA (reference sequence). With 6 bases removed from V and 1 base from J, the gap between germline ends came to 13 bases. The CDR3 extends over 13 amino acids. CDR3 residues: CSARRDASYEQYF. For the CDR3, the DNA is TGCAGTGCCAGACGGGACGCATCCTACGAGCAGTACTTC.

This clonotype has only a few counts. J is TRBJ2-7 and V is TRBV20-1, with D tentatively TRBD1 (5 bases). CDR1 and CDR2 (germline): DFQATT, SNEGSKA (reference sequence). This CDR3 has 12 residues. The ends were cut back, 4 bases at V and 2 bases at J, with 9 bases in the middle. The CDR3 is CSAITGAYEQYF. The CDR3 nucleotides read TGCAGTGCTATAACAGGAGCCTACGAGCAGTACTTC.

A few counts support this clonotype. The chain joins TRBV7-9 to TRBJ1-3, with 7 bases lining up with TRBD1. Germline CDR1 reads SEHNR; CDR2 reads FQNEAQ (reference sequence). The V gene end was trimmed by 5 bases and the J gene end by 0 bases; junction bases not matched to a gene: 10. This CDR3 comprises 17 residues. CDR3 nucleotide sequence: TGTGCCAGCAGCCTAAGACAGGGAACGAGCTCTGGAAACACCATATATTTT. This sequence encodes CASSLRQGTSSGNTIYF.

This clonotype has just a few counts. The rearrangement uses TRBV9 and TRBJ2-5; TRBD1 matches 10 bases. The CDR3 consists of 15 residues. V lost 4 bases and J lost 7; bases outside the gene matches: 10. Germline lookup yields CDR1 SGDLS and CDR2 YYNGEE. The CDR3 DNA follows: TGTGCCAGCAGCTATGGACAGGGGGTCCTTTCGACCCAGTACTTC. Translated: CASSYGQGVLSTQYF.